This T cell receptor (beta chain) was recorded in a study of shared clonotypes between healthy human individuals. Libraries were prepared by immunoSEQ multiplex PCR; TCRdb keeps only in-frame clonotypes and omits some of them. The sample contains 2 million to 3 million clones, around nine tenths of which appear only once. Details on this clone: No antigen is known for it.

This CDR3 has 14 amino acids. Germline V CDR1 and CDR2: SGHTS, YDEGEE. The V end lost 0 bases, the J end lost 8 bases, and 11 bases lay between the germline ends. Findings and limits, study-wide: The four-donor shared clonotypes exceeded non-shared clonotypes in generation probability, with non-shared ones scoring lower. Shared across a few donors were approximately 5% of the naive CD4 clonotypes. Larger richness was generally estimated for naive than memory subsets.

The J gene is TRBJ1-4, the V gene TRBV5-8; D gene ambiguous. The sample consisted of naive CD4+ T cells sorted from blood. Sample subset: CD45RA+ positively selected. This TCR was sampled from a man younger than 35 in good health. CDR3 in amino acids: CASSLDSFPEKLFF. CDR3 in DNA: TGTGCCAGCAGCTTGGATTCCTTTCCCGAAAAACTGTTTTTT.